A selection of T cell receptor beta chains follows, all from one sample in a study of blood T cell repertoires in COVID-19. Assay used: immunoSEQ multiplex PCR; TCRdb lists only in-frame clones, some missing. The sample shows 40,000 to 55,000 clones, around 87% of them seen only once. Sequencing used peripheral blood. All receptors come from a man aged 50 to 59 with active COVID-19. CDR3s include the opening cysteine and the closing phenylalanine or tryptophan. D genes are given only for firm matches. The size field is filled for only some rows; it gives once, few, many or a size class.

d_call j_call clone_size v_call cdr3_aa cdr3_nt
. TRBJ2-3 . TRBV19 CASSRAGPDTQYF TGTGCCAGTAGTCGGGCAGGGCCAGATACGCAGTATTTT
TRBD2 TRBJ2-3 . TRBV5-1 CASSFPPSGVSDTQYF TGCGCCAGCAGCTTCCCCCCTAGCGGGGTTTCAGATACGCAGTATTTT
. TRBJ1-1 . TRBV18 CASSPPVGSTEAFF TGTGCCAGCTCACCACCGGTGGGCAGCACTGAAGCTTTCTTT
TRBD2 TRBJ2-7 . TRBV4-2 CASSQDSQAYGREQYF TGTGCCAGCAGCCAAGATTCCCAGGCCTACGGGAGGGAGCAGTACTTC
TRBD2 TRBJ2-5 few TRBV6-6 CASAGGNVETQYF TGTGCCAGCGCGGGGGGGAATGTGGAGACCCAGTACTTC
TRBD1 TRBJ2-5 . TRBV9 CASSVADRVETQYF TGTGCCAGCAGCGTAGCTGACAGGGTTGAGACCCAGTACTTC
TRBD2 TRBJ2-1 . TRBV14 CASSRIQAGVYNEQFF TGTGCCAGCAGCCGCATTCAAGCGGGGGTATACAATGAGCAGTTCTTC
TRBD2 TRBJ2-7 once TRBV6-5 CASSYGAGVAYEQYF TGTGCCAGCAGTTACGGGGCGGGGGTAGCCTACGAGCAGTACTTC
. TRBJ1-1 . TRBV4-2 CASSATAGGNTEAFF TGTGCCAGCAGCGCAACCGCGGGTGGGAACACTGAAGCTTTCTTT
TRBD2 TRBJ2-3 . TRBV9 CASSVPSSGAPTDTQYF TGTGCCAGCAGCGTCCCCTCTAGCGGGGCCCCCACAGATACGCAGTATTTT
. TRBJ1-6 . TRBV2 CASSELWRSSPLHF TGTGCCAGCAGTGAATTGTGGCGGAGCTCACCCCTCCACTTT
. TRBJ1-2 . TRBV2 CASSEQGYGYTF TGTGCCAGCAGTGAACAGGGCTATGGCTACACCTTC
. TRBJ1-1 few TRBV3-1/TRBV3-2 CASSVNRDTEAFF TGTGCCAGCAGCGTAAACAGGGACACTGAAGCTTTCTTT
TRBD2 TRBJ2-1 once TRBV7-9 CASSVGLAADNEQFF TGTGCCAGCAGCGTTGGACTAGCGGCCGACAATGAGCAGTTCTTC
TRBD2 TRBJ2-1 . TRBV6-6 CASSKGLAGASNEQFF TGTGCCAGCAGCAAAGGACTAGCGGGAGCTTCGAATGAGCAGTTCTTC